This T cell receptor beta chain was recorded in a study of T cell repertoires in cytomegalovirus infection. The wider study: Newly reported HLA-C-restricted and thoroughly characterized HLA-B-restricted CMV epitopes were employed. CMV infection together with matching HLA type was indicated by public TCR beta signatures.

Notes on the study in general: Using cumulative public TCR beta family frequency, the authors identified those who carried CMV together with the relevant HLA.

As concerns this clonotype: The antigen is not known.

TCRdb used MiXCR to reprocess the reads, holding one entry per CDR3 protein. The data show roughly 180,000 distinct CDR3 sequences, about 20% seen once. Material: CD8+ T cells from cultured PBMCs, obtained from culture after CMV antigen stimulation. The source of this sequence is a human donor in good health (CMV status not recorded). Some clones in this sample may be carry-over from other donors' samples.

Here the CDR3 DNA reads TGTGCCAGTAGCGATTTAGGCACAGATACGCAGTATTTT. Residues: CASSDLGTDTQYF. V gene TRBV19 combines with J gene TRBJ2-3; D not certain. Between the trimmed V and J ends, which lost 6 bases and 1 base, there was a span of 8 bases. Germline V CDR1 and CDR2: LNHDA, SQIVND (reference sequence). The CDR3 sequence is 13 residues long.